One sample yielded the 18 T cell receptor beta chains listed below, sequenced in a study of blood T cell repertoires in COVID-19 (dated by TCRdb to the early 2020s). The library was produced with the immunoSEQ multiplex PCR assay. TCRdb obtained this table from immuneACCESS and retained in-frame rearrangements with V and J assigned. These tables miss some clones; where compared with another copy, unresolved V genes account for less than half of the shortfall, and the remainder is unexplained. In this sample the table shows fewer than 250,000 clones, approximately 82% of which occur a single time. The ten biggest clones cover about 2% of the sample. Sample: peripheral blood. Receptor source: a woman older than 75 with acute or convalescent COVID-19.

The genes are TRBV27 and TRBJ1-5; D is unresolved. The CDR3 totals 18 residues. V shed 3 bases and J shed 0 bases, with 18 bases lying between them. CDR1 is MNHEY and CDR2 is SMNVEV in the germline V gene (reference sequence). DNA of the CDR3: TGTGCCAGCAGTTTTCGTAGAGCGGGAGACTATAGCAATCAGCCCCAGCATTTT. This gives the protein CASSFRRAGDYSNQPQHF.

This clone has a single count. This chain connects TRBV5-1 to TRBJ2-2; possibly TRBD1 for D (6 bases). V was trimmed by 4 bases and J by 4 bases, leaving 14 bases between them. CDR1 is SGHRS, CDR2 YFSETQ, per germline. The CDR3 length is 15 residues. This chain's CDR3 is CASSLTTGTTGELFF. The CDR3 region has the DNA TGCGCCAGCAGCCTTACTACAGGGACCACCGGGGAGCTGTTTTTT.

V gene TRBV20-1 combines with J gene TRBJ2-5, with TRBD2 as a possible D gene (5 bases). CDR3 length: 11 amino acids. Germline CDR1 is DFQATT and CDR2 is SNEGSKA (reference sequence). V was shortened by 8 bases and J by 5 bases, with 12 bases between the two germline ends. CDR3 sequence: CSRKRGETQYF. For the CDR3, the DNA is TGCAGTCGAAAACGAGGGGAGACCCAGTACTTC.

Here the CDR3 reads CASRDTGNQPQHF. DNA of the CDR3: TGTGCCAGCAGAGACACCGGCAATCAGCCCCAGCATTTT. The chain recombines TRBV12-3 or TRBV12-4 with TRBJ1-5; D not resolved. CDR3 length: 13 amino acids. V was shortened by 6 bases and J by 2 bases, with 8 bases between the two germline ends.

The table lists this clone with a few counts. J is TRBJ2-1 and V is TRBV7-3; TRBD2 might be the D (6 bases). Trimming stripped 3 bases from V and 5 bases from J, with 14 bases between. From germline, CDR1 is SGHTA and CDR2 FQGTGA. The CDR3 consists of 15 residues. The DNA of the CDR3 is TGTGCCAGCAGCTTGGAGGGAGCCGGGAACAATGAGCAGTTCTTC. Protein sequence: CASSLEGAGNNEQFF.

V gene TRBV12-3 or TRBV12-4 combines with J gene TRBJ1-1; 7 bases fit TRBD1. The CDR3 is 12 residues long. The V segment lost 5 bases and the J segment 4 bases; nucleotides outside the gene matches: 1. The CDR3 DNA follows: TGTGCCAGCAGTACAGGGGTCACTGAAGCTTTCTTT. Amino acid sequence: CASSTGVTEAFF.

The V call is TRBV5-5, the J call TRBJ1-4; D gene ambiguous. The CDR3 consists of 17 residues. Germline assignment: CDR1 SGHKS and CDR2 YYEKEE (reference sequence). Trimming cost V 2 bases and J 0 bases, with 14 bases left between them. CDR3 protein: CASSLGGQPSTNEKLFF. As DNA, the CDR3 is TGTGCCAGCAGCTTAGGAGGGCAGCCCTCAACTAATGAAAAACTGTTTTTT.

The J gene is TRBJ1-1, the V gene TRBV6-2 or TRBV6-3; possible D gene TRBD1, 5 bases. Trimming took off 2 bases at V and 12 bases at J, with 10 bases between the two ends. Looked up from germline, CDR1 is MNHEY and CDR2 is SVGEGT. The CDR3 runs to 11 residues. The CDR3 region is CASSYQGSPFF. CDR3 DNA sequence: TGTGCCAGCAGTTACCAGGGATCCCCTTTCTTT.

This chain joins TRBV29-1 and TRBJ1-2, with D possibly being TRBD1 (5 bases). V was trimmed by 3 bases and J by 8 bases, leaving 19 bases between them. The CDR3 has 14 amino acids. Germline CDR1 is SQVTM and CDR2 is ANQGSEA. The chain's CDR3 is CSVDIDSGAEGYTF. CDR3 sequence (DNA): TGCAGCGTTGATATAGACAGCGGGGCAGAAGGCTACACCTTC.

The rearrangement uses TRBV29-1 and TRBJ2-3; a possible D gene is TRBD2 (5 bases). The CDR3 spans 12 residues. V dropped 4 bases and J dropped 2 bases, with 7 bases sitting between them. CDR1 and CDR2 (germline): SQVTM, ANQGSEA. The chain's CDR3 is CSVAGNTDTQYF. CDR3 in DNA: TGCAGCGTTGCCGGGAACACAGATACGCAGTATTTT.

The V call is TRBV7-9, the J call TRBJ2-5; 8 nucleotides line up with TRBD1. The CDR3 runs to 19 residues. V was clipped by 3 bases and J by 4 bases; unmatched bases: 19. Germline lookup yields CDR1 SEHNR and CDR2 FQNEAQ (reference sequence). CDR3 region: CASSFDRQGTIRWSETQYF. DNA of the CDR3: TGTGCCAGCAGCTTCGATAGACAGGGGACGATTAGGTGGTCAGAGACCCAGTACTTC.

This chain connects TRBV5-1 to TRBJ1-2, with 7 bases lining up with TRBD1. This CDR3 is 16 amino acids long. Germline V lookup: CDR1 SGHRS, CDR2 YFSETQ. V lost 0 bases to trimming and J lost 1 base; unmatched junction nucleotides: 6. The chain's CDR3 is CASSLASGGSNYGYTF. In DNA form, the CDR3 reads TGCGCCAGCAGCTTGGCATCAGGGGGGAGTAACTATGGCTACACCTTC. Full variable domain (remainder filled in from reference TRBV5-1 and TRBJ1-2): KAGVTQTPRYLIKTRGQQVTLSCSPISGHRSVSWYQQTPGQGLQFLFEYFSETQRNKGNFPGRFSGRQFSNSRSEMNVSTLELGDSALYLCASSLASGGSNYGYTFGSGTRLTVV.

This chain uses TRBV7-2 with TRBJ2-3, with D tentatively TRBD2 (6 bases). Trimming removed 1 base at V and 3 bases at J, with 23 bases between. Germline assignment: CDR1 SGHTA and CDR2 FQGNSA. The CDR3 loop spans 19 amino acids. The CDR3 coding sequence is TGTGCCAGCAGCTTAGAGGCGGGGAGTATCGCCCTGGCAACAGATACGCAGTATTTT. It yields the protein CASSLEAGSIALATDTQYF.

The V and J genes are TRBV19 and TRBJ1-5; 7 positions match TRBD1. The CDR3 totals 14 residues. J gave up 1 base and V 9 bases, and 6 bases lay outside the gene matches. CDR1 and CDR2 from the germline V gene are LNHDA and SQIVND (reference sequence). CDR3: CASRETGSNQPQHF. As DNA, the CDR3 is TGTGCCAGCCGAGAGACAGGGAGCAATCAGCCCCAGCATTTT.

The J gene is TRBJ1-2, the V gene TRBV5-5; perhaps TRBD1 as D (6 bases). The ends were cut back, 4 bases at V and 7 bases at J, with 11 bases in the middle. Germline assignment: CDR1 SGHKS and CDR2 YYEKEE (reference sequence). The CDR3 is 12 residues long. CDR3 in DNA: TGTGCCAGCAGCCAAGGGACAACTGGCTACACCTTC. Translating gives CASSQGTTGYTF.

The CDR3 loop is CASVRDNQETQYF. The CDR3 DNA sequence: TGTGCCAGCGTCCGGGACAACCAAGAGACCCAGTACTTC. This chain links TRBV2 with TRBJ2-5; tentatively, D is TRBD1 (6 bases). From germline, CDR1 is SNHLY and CDR2 FYNNEI. V was trimmed by 8 bases and J by 0 bases, leaving 10 bases between them. The CDR3 is 13 amino acids.

This chain's CDR3 is CASSESGQVNQPQHF. In DNA form, the CDR3 reads TGTGCCAGCAGCGAATCCGGACAGGTCAATCAGCCCCAGCATTTT. The genes are TRBV9 and TRBJ1-5, with 7 bases aligning to TRBD1. The trim removed 3 bases at V and 3 bases at J, leaving 6 bases unmatched. The germline V gene has CDR1 SGDLS and CDR2 YYNGEE. CDR3 length: 15 amino acids.

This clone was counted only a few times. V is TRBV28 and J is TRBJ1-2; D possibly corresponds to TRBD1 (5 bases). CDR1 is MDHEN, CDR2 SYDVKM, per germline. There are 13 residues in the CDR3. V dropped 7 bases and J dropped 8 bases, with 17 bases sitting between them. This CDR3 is CASTTGGKGGYTF. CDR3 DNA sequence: TGTGCCAGCACAACCGGGGGGAAAGGGGGCTACACCTTC.